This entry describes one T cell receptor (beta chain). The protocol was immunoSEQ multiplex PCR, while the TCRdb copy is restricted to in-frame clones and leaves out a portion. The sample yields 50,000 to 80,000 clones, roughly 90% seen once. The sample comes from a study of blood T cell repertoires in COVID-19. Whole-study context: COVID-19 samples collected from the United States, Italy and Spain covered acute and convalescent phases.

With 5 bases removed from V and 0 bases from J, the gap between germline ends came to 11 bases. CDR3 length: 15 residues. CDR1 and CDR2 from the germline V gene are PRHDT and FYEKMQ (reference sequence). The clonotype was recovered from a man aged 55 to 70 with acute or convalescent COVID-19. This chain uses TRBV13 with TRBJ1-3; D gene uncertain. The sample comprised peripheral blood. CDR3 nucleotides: TGTGCCAGCAGCCCCCGCGGATACTCTGGAAACACCATATATTTT. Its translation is CASSPRGYSGNTIYF.